These T cell receptor beta chains were read from a single sample in a study of blood T cell repertoires in COVID-19. Clones were read by immunoSEQ multiplex PCR, and TCRdb kept only the in-frame ones, dropping some. The sample gives approximately 330,000 clones, 65% to 90% of which show up once; about 4.2% is in the top ten. Sample: PBMCs or T cells enriched from blood (not recorded which). All receptors come from a woman in her 40s with acute COVID-19. The CDR3 runs from the conserved cysteine through the conserved F or W. The order of the fields is D gene, J gene, V gene, clone size, CDR3 protein, CDR3 DNA. D genes are given only for firm matches. Some rows have no size entry. The others give once, few or many, or a class for an expanded clone.

NA	TRBJ1-3	TRBV11-2	NA	CASAGGVGNTIYF	TGTGCCAGCGCCGGTGGTGTGGGAAACACCATATATTTT
NA	TRBJ1-6	TRBV11-2	few	CASNRNRVTNSPLHF	TGTGCCAGCAACCGAAATCGGGTGACGAATTCACCCCTCCACTTT
NA	TRBJ1-5	TRBV4-1	NA	CASSQDPSGTSSNQPQHF	TGCGCCAGCAGCCAAGACCCTTCCGGGACATCAAGCAATCAGCCCCAGCATTTT
NA	TRBJ2-2	TRBV4-3	NA	CASSQEAYATGELFF	TGCGCCAGCAGCCAAGAAGCATACGCCACCGGGGAGCTGTTTTTT
NA	TRBJ2-7	TRBV6-5	NA	CASSYSGATSYEQYF	TGTGCCAGCAGTTACTCGGGGGCCACTAGCTACGAGCAGTACTTC
TRBD2	TRBJ2-1	TRBV7-9	NA	CASSLEGLAGGHSYNEQFF	TGTGCCAGCAGCTTAGAAGGGCTAGCGGGGGGCCACTCCTACAATGAGCAGTTCTTC
NA	TRBJ2-7	TRBV7-2	NA	CASSQRTGKTYEQYF	TGTGCCAGCAGCCAACGGACTGGGAAAACCTACGAGCAGTACTTC
NA	TRBJ1-6	TRBV10-3	NA	CAISAEGENSPLHF	TGTGCCATCAGTGCTGAGGGGGAAAACTCACCCCTCCACTTT
TRBD2	TRBJ2-1	TRBV6-5	NA	CASSPWTSVNEQFF	TGTGCCAGCAGTCCGTGGACTAGCGTCAATGAGCAGTTCTTC
TRBD1	TRBJ1-2	TRBV28	NA	CASSLGQDDGYTF	TGTGCCAGCAGTTTAGGACAGGATGATGGCTACACCTTC
NA	TRBJ1-1	TRBV28	many	CASSSPGRYTEAFF	TGTGCCAGCAGTTCGCCAGGGAGGTATACTGAAGCTTTCTTT
NA	TRBJ1-1	TRBV19	NA	CASSTSTGSMNTEAFF	TGTGCCAGTAGTACCTCGACAGGATCCATGAACACTGAAGCTTTCTTT
TRBD1	TRBJ2-7	TRBV10-3	once	CAIRTGTGRYEQYF	TGTGCCATCAGGACCGGGACAGGGCGCTACGAGCAGTACTTC
NA	TRBJ1-1	TRBV28	NA	CASKRVASWTTEAFF	TGTGCCAGCAAGAGGGTCGCCTCCTGGACCACTGAAGCTTTCTTT
TRBD1	TRBJ1-4	TRBV3-1/TRBV3-2	NA	CASSLQGARGLNEKLFF	TGTGCCAGCAGCTTGCAGGGGGCGCGGGGTCTTAATGAAAAACTGTTTTTT
NA	TRBJ1-1	TRBV7-3	NA	CASSPWRGAEAFF	TGTGCCAGCAGCCCCTGGCGGGGAGCAGAAGCTTTCTTT
TRBD2	TRBJ2-7	TRBV7-8	NA	CASSLASGAGTSRHEQYF	TGTGCCAGCAGCTTAGCGAGTGGCGCCGGGACTAGCAGGCACGAGCAGTACTTC
TRBD2	TRBJ2-1	TRBV7-6	NA	CASSFSGGSYNEQFF	TGTGCCAGCAGCTTTAGCGGGGGTTCCTACAATGAGCAGTTCTTC
TRBD1	TRBJ1-5	TRBV19	NA	CASSGPLGQGLRQPQHF	TGTGCCAGTAGTGGGCCGCTGGGACAGGGGTTACGGCAGCCCCAGCATTTT
TRBD1	TRBJ1-6	TRBV19	NA	CASSATPGQGAYNSPLHF	TGTGCCAGTAGTGCGACTCCGGGACAGGGTGCATATAATTCACCCCTCCACTTT
NA	TRBJ1-6	TRBV11-2	NA	CASSLGWGGPDSPLHF	TGTGCCAGCAGCTTAGGCTGGGGGGGGCCCGATTCACCCCTCCACTTT
NA	TRBJ1-6	TRBV6-1	NA	CASSEAETGSYSPLHF	TGTGCCAGCAGTGAAGCCGAAACAGGGAGTTATTCACCCCTCCACTTT
TRBD2	TRBJ2-2	TRBV5-6	NA	CASNPGLALTGELFF	TGTGCCAGCAATCCGGGACTAGCCCTTACCGGGGAGCTGTTTTTT
NA	TRBJ1-2	TRBV18	NA	CASSPFVLNRTNYGYTF	TGTGCCAGCTCACCATTTGTTCTTAACAGAACTAACTATGGCTACACCTTC
TRBD1	TRBJ1-5	TRBV6-5	NA	CASSYSKQGGNQPQHF	TGTGCCAGCAGTTACTCGAAACAGGGGGGCAATCAGCCCCAGCATTTT
NA	TRBJ2-6	TRBV28	NA	CATSRDRASGANVLTF	TGTGCCACCTCGCGGGACAGAGCCTCTGGGGCCAACGTCCTGACTTTC
NA	TRBJ1-1	TRBV9	NA	CASSVTGFWSTEAFF	TGTGCCAGCAGCGTAACAGGGTTTTGGAGCACTGAAGCTTTCTTT
NA	TRBJ2-5	TRBV29-1	NA	CSVNRPGQETQYF	TGCAGCGTTAACCGACCGGGTCAAGAGACCCAGTACTTC
TRBD1	TRBJ1-6	TRBV19	once	CASRDFPSRTGATPLHF	TGTGCCAGTAGGGATTTTCCGTCGCGGACAGGGGCGACACCCCTCCACTTT
NA	TRBJ1-3	TRBV28	NA	CASRTLGAATGNTIYF	TGTGCCAGTAGGACTCTGGGGGCAGCCACTGGAAACACCATATATTTT
NA	TRBJ2-7	TRBV27	NA	CASSVAGYEQYF	TGTGCCAGCAGTGTGGCGGGCTACGAGCAGTACTTC
NA	TRBJ1-1	TRBV18	NA	CASSLQGTEAFF	TGTGCCAGCTCACTGCAGGGGACTGAAGCTTTCTTT
NA	TRBJ2-5	TRBV5-1	NA	CASSLARVSEKTQYF	TGCGCCAGCAGCTTGGCCCGGGTGTCGGAGAAGACCCAGTACTTC
NA	TRBJ2-2	TRBV27	NA	CASSLGVGTGELFF	TGTGCCAGCAGTTTGGGAGTGGGCACCGGGGAGCTGTTTTTT
NA	TRBJ1-2	TRBV11-2	NA	CASSLDSGGRYGYTF	TGTGCCAGCAGCTTAGATAGCGGAGGGCGCTATGGCTACACCTTC
NA	TRBJ1-1	TRBV4-2	few	CASSQGTANTEAFF	TGTGCCAGCAGCCAAGGAACAGCGAACACTGAAGCTTTCTTT
NA	TRBJ1-5	TRBV4-3	NA	CASSQDSGSQPQHF	TGCGCCAGCAGCCAAGACTCAGGGTCTCAGCCCCAGCATTTT
TRBD2	TRBJ2-3	TRBV10-3	NA	CAIRKAGGRTDTQYF	TGTGCCATCAGAAAAGCGGGGGGCCGCACAGATACGCAGTATTTT
NA	TRBJ2-1	TRBV25-1	NA	CASSIYSTEANEQFF	TGTGCCAGCAGCATATACTCCACGGAGGCAAATGAGCAGTTCTTC
TRBD2	TRBJ2-7	TRBV10-1	once	CATLTSGGSSYEQYF	TGCGCCACCTTAACTAGCGGGGGCTCCTCCTACGAGCAGTACTTC
TRBD2	TRBJ2-7	TRBV27	NA	CASSLKLAGAAYEQYF	TGTGCCAGCAGTCTTAAACTAGCGGGGGCTGCCTACGAGCAGTACTTC
NA	TRBJ1-4	TRBV29-1	few	CSVWTDYNEKLFF	TGCAGCGTCTGGACAGATTATAATGAAAAACTGTTTTTT
NA	TRBJ1-6	TRBV5-4	NA	CASHAEVGYNSPLHF	TGTGCCAGCCATGCGGAGGTTGGCTATAATTCACCCCTCCACTTT
NA	TRBJ1-2	TRBV15	few	CATSRDGLAGSYGYTF	TGTGCCACCAGCAGAGATGGCTTGGCAGGCAGCTATGGCTACACCTTC
TRBD1	TRBJ1-1	TRBV12-5	NA	CASGTGQGNTEAFF	TGTGCTAGTGGTACGGGACAGGGCAACACTGAAGCTTTCTTT
NA	TRBJ1-2	TRBV24-1	NA	CATSDFAGYGYTF	TGTGCCACCAGTGATTTCGCAGGGTATGGCTACACCTTC
NA	TRBJ1-2	TRBV5-4	NA	CASRPRENYGYTF	TGTGCCAGCAGACCGCGAGAGAACTATGGCTACACCTTC
TRBD1	TRBJ2-1	TRBV2	NA	CASSEVLGTGYNEQFF	TGTGCCAGCAGTGAAGTGCTTGGGACAGGCTACAATGAGCAGTTCTTC
TRBD1	TRBJ2-7	TRBV7-7	NA	CASSPRQGHEQYF	TGTGCCAGCAGCCCACGACAGGGCCACGAGCAGTACTTC
NA	TRBJ2-1	TRBV6-5	NA	CASSRLTGYNEQFF	TGTGCCAGCAGTCGCCTTACAGGTTACAATGAGCAGTTCTTC
NA	TRBJ1-5	TRBV19	NA	CASSIPGGTFNQPQHF	TGTGCCAGTAGTATACCCGGGGGGACGTTCAATCAGCCCCAGCATTTT
TRBD1	TRBJ2-2	TRBV7-9	NA	CAGSKPGQLNTGELFF	TGTGCCGGCTCGAAACCGGGACAGCTTAACACCGGGGAGCTGTTTTTT
NA	TRBJ1-1	TRBV5-6	once	CASSLTGPSTEAFF	TGTGCCAGCAGCTTAACGGGTCCGAGCACTGAAGCTTTCTTT